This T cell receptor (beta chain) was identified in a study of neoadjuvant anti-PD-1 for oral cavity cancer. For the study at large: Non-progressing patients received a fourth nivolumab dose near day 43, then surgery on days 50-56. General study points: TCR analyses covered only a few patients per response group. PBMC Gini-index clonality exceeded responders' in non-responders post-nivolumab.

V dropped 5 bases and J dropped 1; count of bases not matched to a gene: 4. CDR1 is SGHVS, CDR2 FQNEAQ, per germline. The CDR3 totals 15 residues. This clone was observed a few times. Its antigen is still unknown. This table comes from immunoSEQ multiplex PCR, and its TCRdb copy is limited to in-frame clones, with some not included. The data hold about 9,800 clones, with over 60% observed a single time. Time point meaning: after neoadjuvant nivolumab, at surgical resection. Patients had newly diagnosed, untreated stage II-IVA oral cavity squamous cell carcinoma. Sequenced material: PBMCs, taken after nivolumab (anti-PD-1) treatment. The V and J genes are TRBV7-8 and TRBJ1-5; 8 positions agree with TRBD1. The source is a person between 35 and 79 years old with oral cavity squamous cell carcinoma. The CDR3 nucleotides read TGTGCCAGCAGCCTTCGGACAGGGAGCAATCAGCCCCAGCATTTT. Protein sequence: CASSLRTGSNQPQHF.